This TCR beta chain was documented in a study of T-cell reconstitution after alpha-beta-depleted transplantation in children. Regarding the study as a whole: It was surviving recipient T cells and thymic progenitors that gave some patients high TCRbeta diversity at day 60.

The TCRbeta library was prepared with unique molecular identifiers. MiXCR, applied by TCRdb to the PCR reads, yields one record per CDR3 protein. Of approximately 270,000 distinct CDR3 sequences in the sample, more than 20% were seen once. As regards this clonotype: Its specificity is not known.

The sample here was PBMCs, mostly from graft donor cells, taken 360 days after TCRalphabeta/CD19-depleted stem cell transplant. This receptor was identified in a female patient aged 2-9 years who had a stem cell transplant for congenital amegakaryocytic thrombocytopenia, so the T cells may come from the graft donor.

This chain's CDR3 is CASSSGRHYGYTF. The CDR3 bases are TGTGCCAGCAGCTCGGGACGGCACTATGGCTACACCTTC. The rearrangement uses TRBV7-2 and TRBJ1-2; TRBD1 is a possible D gene (5 bases). The CDR3 loop spans 13 amino acids. Germline CDR1 and CDR2: SGHTA and FQGNSA. V gave up 4 bases and J gave up 3 bases, with 9 bases separating them.